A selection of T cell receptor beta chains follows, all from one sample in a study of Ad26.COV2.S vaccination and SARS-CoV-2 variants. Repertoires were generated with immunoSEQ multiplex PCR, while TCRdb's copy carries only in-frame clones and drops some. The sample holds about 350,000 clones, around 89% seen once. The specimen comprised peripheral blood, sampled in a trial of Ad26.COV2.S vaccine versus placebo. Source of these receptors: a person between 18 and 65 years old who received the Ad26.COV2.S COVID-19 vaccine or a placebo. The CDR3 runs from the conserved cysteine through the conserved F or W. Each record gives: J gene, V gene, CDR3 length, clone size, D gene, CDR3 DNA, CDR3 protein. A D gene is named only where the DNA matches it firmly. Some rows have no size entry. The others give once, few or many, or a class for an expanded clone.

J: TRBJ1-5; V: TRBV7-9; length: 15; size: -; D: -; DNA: TGTGCCAGCAGCTTAGGAAACACCGCAGCCCAGCCCCAGCATTTT; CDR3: CASSLGNTAAQPQHF
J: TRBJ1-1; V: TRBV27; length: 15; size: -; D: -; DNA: TGTGCCAGCAGTGCACAGGGAGAGCATACACCTGAAGCTTTCTTT; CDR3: CASSAQGEHTPEAFF
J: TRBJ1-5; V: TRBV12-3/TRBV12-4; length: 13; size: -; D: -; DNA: TGTGCCAGCAGTTTAAGTGGGAATCAGCCCCAGCATTTT; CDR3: CASSLSGNQPQHF
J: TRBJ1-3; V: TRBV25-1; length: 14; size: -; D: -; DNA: TGTGCCAGCAGTGTGCAGGGTTCTGGAAACACCATATATTTT; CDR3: CASSVQGSGNTIYF
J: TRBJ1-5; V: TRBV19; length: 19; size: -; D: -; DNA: TGTGCCAGTAATCCCCGGGGAGTCCTCAAAATCGGGGGCAATCAGCCCCAGCATTTT; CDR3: CASNPRGVLKIGGNQPQHF
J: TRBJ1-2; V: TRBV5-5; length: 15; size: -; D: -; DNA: TGTGCCAGCAGCTTGGTAGTTTCCACTAACTATGGCTACACCTTC; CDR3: CASSLVVSTNYGYTF
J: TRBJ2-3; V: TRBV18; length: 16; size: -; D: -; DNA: TGTGCCAGCTCACCACGGGCTAGCGATAGCACAGATACGCAGTATTTT; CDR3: CASSPRASDSTDTQYF
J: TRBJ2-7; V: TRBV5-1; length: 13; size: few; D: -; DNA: TGCGCCAGCAGCTTCGACAGGTACTACGAGCAGTACTTC; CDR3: CASSFDRYYEQYF
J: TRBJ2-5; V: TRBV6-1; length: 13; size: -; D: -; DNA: TGTGCCAGCAGTGAACAGGGGCAAGAGACCCAGTACTTC; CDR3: CASSEQGQETQYF
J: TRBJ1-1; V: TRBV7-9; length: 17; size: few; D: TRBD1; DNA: TGTGCCAGCAGCTTAATCCCGACAGGGCTGGTGAAGGCTGAAGCTTTCTTT; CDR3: CASSLIPTGLVKAEAFF
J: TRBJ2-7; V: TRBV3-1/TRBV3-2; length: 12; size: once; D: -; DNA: TGTGCCAGCAGCCAGGGGCGCTACGAGCAGTACTTC; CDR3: CASSQGRYEQYF